This TCR beta chain was identified during a study of blood T cell repertoires in COVID-19. Original methodology: The authors estimated nucleated cell counts from reference gene primer amplification. The table came from immunoSEQ multiplex PCR; TCRdb's copy has only in-frame clones and leaves some out. Clone size and the V and J calls come from that table; the DNA yielded D and trimming. The data show about 120,000 clones, 75% to 90% seen once. The source is a man aged 40-55 years with acute or convalescent COVID-19. The sample taken for sequencing was peripheral blood.

CDR3 residues: CASSEGQGGTEAFF. The CDR3 DNA sequence: TGCGCCAGCAGTGAGGGACAGGGGGGCACTGAAGCTTTCTTT. V gene TRBV10-1 combines with J gene TRBJ1-1, with 10 bases aligning to TRBD1. This CDR3 has 14 residues. V shed 2 bases, J shed 4 bases, and the junction held 1 base outside the gene matches. Germline CDR1 WNHNN, CDR2 SYGVQD (reference sequence).